Following are 10 T cell receptor beta chains from one sample sequenced in a study of blood T cell repertoires in COVID-19. Clones were sequenced by immunoSEQ multiplex PCR, and TCRdb holds only the in-frame ones, with some missing. The data hold some 230,000 clones, with roughly 80% observed a single time. The source material was peripheral blood. These receptors were obtained from a woman aged 30 to 39 who had recovered from COVID-19.

Only one count was recorded for this clone. This rearrangement joins TRBV9 to TRBJ1-4, with a weak D call TRBD1 (5 bases). This CDR3 is 14 amino acids long. CDR1 and CDR2 from the germline V gene are SGDLS and YYNGEE. With 4 bases removed from V and 5 bases from J, the gap between germline ends came to 12 bases. DNA for the CDR3: TGTGCCAGCAGCTCGCGGGACCTAAATGAAAAACTGTTTTTT. The encoded protein is CASSSRDLNEKLFF.

The chain has TRBV10-3 and TRBJ1-2, with 9 nucleotides matching TRBD1. Trimming at V came to 5 bases and at J to 3 bases, leaving 10 bases not matched to a gene. This CDR3 has 16 amino acids. Germline V gene lookup returns CDR1 ENHRY and CDR2 SYGVKD. CDR3 nucleotide sequence: TGTGCCATCAGTAAGGCCGGGACAGGGCAACACTATGGCTACACCTTC. It yields the protein CAISKAGTGQHYGYTF.

The gene calls are TRBV7-8 and TRBJ2-3, with 8 bases aligning to TRBD1. The V and J ends lost 6 bases and 2 bases, in that order; junction bases with no gene match: 10. Per the germline V gene, CDR1 is SGHVS and CDR2 is FQNEAQ. CDR3 length: 16 residues. CDR3 nucleotide sequence: TGTGCCAGCAGGCGCCCTGGGACAGGTCCCACAGATACGCAGTATTTT. Protein sequence: CASRRPGTGPTDTQYF.

V gene TRBV28 combines with J gene TRBJ2-3; 7 bases agree with TRBD1. The V gene's germline CDR1 is MDHEN and CDR2 SYDVKM. The CDR3 is 19 amino acids. V lost 1 base and J lost 6; bases outside the gene matches: 19. CDR3 nucleotides: TGTGCCAGCAGTTTATTTCATTCCGGGTACAGGGGTTTTAAGGATACGCAGTATTTT. Amino acids: CASSLFHSGYRGFKDTQYF.

V gene TRBV11-2 combines with J gene TRBJ1-1; D gene unclear. The CDR3 has 13 amino acids. From germline, CDR1 is SGHAT and CDR2 FQNNGV. Trimming removed 2 bases at V and 3 bases at J, with 7 bases between. This CDR3 reads CASSLNTYTEAFF. The CDR3 DNA reads TGTGCCAGCAGCTTAAACACCTACACTGAAGCTTTCTTT.

This sequence joins TRBV7-8 and TRBJ2-2, with TRBD2 matching 9 bases. The CDR3 length is 15 residues. The germline V gene has CDR1 SGHVS and CDR2 FQNEAQ. V lost 5 bases to trimming and J lost 5 bases; unmatched junction nucleotides: 6. The CDR3 is CASSILAGGTGELFF. The CDR3, as DNA: TGTGCCAGCAGCATACTAGCGGGTGGGACCGGGGAGCTGTTTTTT.

This clone showed up many times. The sample has other DNA sequences that encode this CDR3 too. This rearrangement joins TRBV15 to TRBJ2-7; 10 bases fit TRBD1. With 3 bases clipped from V and 4 bases from J, the junction kept 0 bases outside the gene matches. Per the germline V gene, CDR1 is LNHNV and CDR2 is YYDKDF (reference sequence). The CDR3 sequence is 13 residues long. The CDR3 DNA is TGTGCCACCAGCAGGGACAGGGGGTACGAGCAGTACTTC. This translates into CATSRDRGYEQYF.

The V and J genes are TRBV7-9 and TRBJ2-7, with TRBD1 matching 10 bases. J lost 6 bases, V lost 5 bases, and 7 bases had no gene match. The CDR3 spans 14 residues. CDR1 SEHNR and CDR2 FQNEAQ come from the germline V gene (reference sequence). The CDR3 nucleotides are TGTGCCAGCAGCCCGGGGACAGGGGCTACCGAGCAGTACTTC. Protein: CASSPGTGATEQYF.

The chain employs TRBV7-8 and TRBJ1-4; a possible D gene is TRBD1 (5 bases). CDR3 length: 17 amino acids. V dropped 4 bases and J dropped 14 bases, with 29 bases sitting between them. The V gene's germline CDR1 is SGHVS and CDR2 FQNEAQ. This CDR3 is CASSSKPWVRTWIRLFF. CDR3 bases: TGTGCCAGCAGCTCCAAACCGTGGGTCAGGACATGGATTCGGCTGTTTTTT. The full variable domain, with the rest looked up from reference TRBV7-8 and TRBJ1-4, is GAGVSQSPRYKVAKRGQDVALRCDPISGHVSLFWYQQALGQGPEFLTYFQNEAQLDKSGLPSDRFFAERPEGSVSTLKIQRTQQEDSAVYLCASSSKPWVRTWIRLFFGSGTQLSVL.

The chain is built from TRBV24-1 and TRBJ1-2; tentatively, D is TRBD1 (5 bases). The CDR3 contains 15 residues. Germline V gives CDR1 KGHDR, CDR2 SFDVKD. V lost 4 bases and J 8 bases, leaving 19 bases between the germline ends. CDR3 in DNA: TGTGCCACCAGTGACTTTGGACACTCCCCAGGCGGCTACACCTTC. Protein: CATSDFGHSPGGYTF.